Following are 21 T cell receptor beta chains from one sample sequenced in a study of blood T cell repertoires in COVID-19 (dated by TCRdb to the early 2020s). The library was obtained by the immunoSEQ multiplex PCR assay. TCRdb retrieved this table from immuneACCESS and kept in-frame rearrangements only. Not all clones are present; in checked studies, unresolved V genes account for under half, and no reason is known for the remainder. The sample table contains over 85,000 clones; only one count was recorded for around three quarters of them. The top ten clonotypes cover about 8.3% of the sample. Sequencing was done on a sample of peripheral blood. All receptors derive from a woman aged 60-70 years with acute or convalescent COVID-19.

This clone was counted a few times. The chain employs TRBV10-3 and TRBJ2-7; D remains unclear. The ends were cut back, 7 bases at V and 3 bases at J, with 7 bases in the middle. This CDR3 is built from 11 residues. In germline, CDR1 is ENHRY, CDR2 SYGVKD. CDR3 nucleotide sequence: TGTGCCATCAAGAGAGACTACGAGCAGTACTTC. This gives the protein CAIKRDYEQYF.

This chain uses TRBV3-1 (or the pseudogene TRBV3-2) with TRBJ1-4, with 11 bases aligning to TRBD1. CDR3 length: 15 amino acids. V shed 1 base and J 10 bases; nucleotides not matched to a gene: 5. Germline CDR1 reads LGHDT; CDR2 reads YNNKEL (reference sequence). The DNA for the CDR3 is TGTGCCAGCAGCCAAGGAGGGACAGGGGGAGGAAAACTGTTTTTT. Amino acid sequence: CASSQGGTGGGKLFF.

The chain employs TRBV30 and TRBJ2-7, with 9 bases lining up with TRBD2. V lost 0 bases, J lost 4 bases, and 10 bases stayed unmatched. The germline gives CDR1 GTSNPN, CDR2 SVGIG (reference sequence). This CDR3 region has 16 residues. The CDR3: CAWSVAAGGLEYEQYF. In nucleotides, the CDR3 is TGTGCCTGGAGTGTCGCGGCGGGGGGGTTGGAGTACGAGCAGTACTTC.

At least ten counts were recorded for this clone. The chain links TRBV7-2 to TRBJ1-4, with unresolved D. From germline, CDR1 is SGHTA and CDR2 FQGNSA. Trimming removed 3 bases from V and 0 bases from J, with 11 bases in between. The CDR3 loop spans 16 amino acids. This CDR3 is CASSFGRVATNEKLFF. The CDR3 region has the DNA TGTGCCAGCAGCTTCGGTCGAGTTGCAACTAATGAAAAACTGTTTTTT.

The genes are TRBV9 and TRBJ1-2; 7 nucleotides line up with TRBD1. CDR1 and CDR2 from the germline V gene are SGDLS and YYNGEE. The length of the CDR3 is 15 residues. With V trimmed by 5 bases and J by 5 bases, 12 bases remained unmatched. The CDR3 region is CASRTTNTGAYGYTF. CDR3 bases: TGTGCCAGCAGGACAACCAACACAGGGGCATATGGCTACACCTTC.

The V and J genes are TRBV6-1 and TRBJ2-7; TRBD1 agrees at 7 bases. CDR1 is MNHNS and CDR2 is SASEGT in the germline V gene. The V and J ends lost 1 base and 2 bases, in that order; junction bases with no gene match: 11. This CDR3 spans 17 amino acids. The CDR3 bases are TGTGCCAGCAGTGAAGTACCGGACAGGATAGCTCCCTACGAGCAGTACTTC. Translated, it gives CASSEVPDRIAPYEQYF.

V usage is TRBV6-1 and J usage is TRBJ2-7, with 7 bases matching TRBD2. The length of the CDR3 is 16 residues. CDR1 MNHNS and CDR2 SASEGT come from the germline V gene. The junction had 7 bases not matched to a gene; V was cut back by 0 bases and J by 2 bases. The DNA of the CDR3 is TGTGCCAGCAGTGAAGCGTCGTTCGGACTAGCCTACGAGCAGTACTTC. This gives the protein CASSEASFGLAYEQYF.

V and J are TRBV4-3 and TRBJ1-2; 8 bases map to TRBD1. After removal of 0 bases from V and 4 bases from J, the junction contained 4 bases not matched to a gene. The CDR3 is 15 amino acids. The V gene's germline CDR1 is LGHNA and CDR2 YSLEER. CDR3 amino acids: CASSQEDRVGYGYTF. The CDR3 DNA reads TGCGCCAGCAGCCAAGAGGACAGGGTAGGCTATGGCTACACCTTC.

V gene TRBV15 combines with J gene TRBJ2-7, with 7 bases that match TRBD1. J was trimmed by 2 bases and V by 1 base; bases with no gene match: 2. CDR1 and CDR2 from the germline V gene are LNHNV and YYDKDF (reference sequence). CDR3 length: 14 residues. This CDR3 reads CATSRGQGPYEQYF. The CDR3 nucleotides are TGTGCCACCAGCAGAGGACAGGGACCCTACGAGCAGTACTTC.

The chain uses TRBV27 and TRBJ1-5, with D tentatively TRBD1 (5 bases). The CDR3 runs 15 residues. V was trimmed by 5 bases and J by 4 bases, leaving 15 bases between them. Germline V gives CDR1 MNHEY, CDR2 SMNVEV (reference sequence). In DNA, the CDR3 is TGTGCCAGCAGTCCGGTGGACAATTCTAATCAGCCCCAGCATTTT. This sequence encodes CASSPVDNSNQPQHF.

A few counts support this clone. The V and J genes are TRBV24-1 and TRBJ2-2; D gene uncertain. The V gene lost 6 bases and the J gene lost 3 bases, with 13 bases spanning the gap. The germline gives CDR1 KGHDR, CDR2 SFDVKD. The CDR3 has 15 amino acids. CDR3 in DNA: TGTGCCACCAGTCCTCCCGGTACGGACACCGGGGAGCTGTTTTTT. It translates to CATSPPGTDTGELFF.

This sequence joins TRBV2 and TRBJ2-1; D possibly corresponds to TRBD1 (6 bases). Germline V gene lookup returns CDR1 SNHLY and CDR2 FYNNEI. Trimming took 3 bases from V and 6 from J, leaving 12 bases between them. This CDR3 is 14 amino acids long. CDR3 sequence reads: CASSDDRRINEQFF. The CDR3 region has the DNA TGTGCCAGCAGTGATGACAGGAGGATCAATGAGCAGTTCTTC.

This chain connects TRBV2 to TRBJ1-5; 7 bases map to TRBD1. The CDR3 is 16 amino acids. The V segment lost 6 bases and the J segment 1 base; nucleotides outside the gene matches: 9. The germline V gene encodes CDR1 SNHLY and CDR2 FYNNEI. The CDR3 loop reads CASSESTGASNQPQHF. CDR3 in DNA: TGTGCCAGCAGCGAGTCAACAGGGGCCAGCAATCAGCCCCAGCATTTT.

The chain has TRBV7-2 and TRBJ2-7, with D possibly matching TRBD2 (5 bases). CDR1 SGHTA and CDR2 FQGNSA come from the germline V gene. The V and J ends lost 0 bases and 6 bases respectively, with 12 bases between them. The CDR3 length is 14 residues. CDR3 in amino acids: CASSLALDRGEQYF. Here the CDR3 DNA reads TGTGCCAGCAGCTTAGCCCTAGATCGGGGCGAGCAGTACTTC.

This clone has only one observation. The V gene is TRBV5-1, the J gene TRBJ2-3; 11 bases match TRBD2. CDR1 is SGHRS, CDR2 YFSETQ, per germline. With V trimmed by 5 bases and J by 3 bases, 5 bases remained unmatched. The CDR3 contains 15 residues. The CDR3 protein is CASSYSGGATDTQYF. In nucleotides, the CDR3 is TGCGCCAGCAGTTATAGCGGGGGGGCTACAGATACGCAGTATTTT.

This clone turned up a few times. V gene TRBV11-2 combines with J gene TRBJ1-6; unclear D gene. The CDR3 contains 16 residues. Trimming took off 8 bases at V and 0 bases at J, with 14 bases between the two ends. CDR1 and CDR2 from the germline V gene are SGHAT and FQNNGV. The CDR3 nucleotides are TGTGCCAGCGTCGATGTAGGGAGCTCCTATAATTCACCCCTCCACTTT. It codes for CASVDVGSSYNSPLHF.

This rearrangement joins TRBV19 to TRBJ1-4; D remains ambiguous. The CDR3 is 15 amino acids. V lost 4 bases and J lost 5, with 14 bases in between. Germline CDR1 is LNHDA and CDR2 is SQIVND (reference sequence). The CDR3 here is CASSTVSSGNEKLFF. The CDR3 DNA is TGTGCCAGTAGTACGGTTTCCTCGGGGAATGAAAAACTGTTTTTT.

This clone was detected a few times. The chain employs TRBV5-1 and TRBJ2-5, with TRBD2 identical over 11 bases. Trimming took 3 bases from V and 4 from J; bases not matched to a gene: 11. The germline V gene has CDR1 SGHRS and CDR2 YFSETQ. The CDR3 is made up of 17 amino acids. Here the CDR3 reads CASSSGPRTSGPETQYF. CDR3 DNA: TGCGCCAGCAGCTCGGGACCCCGGACTAGCGGGCCAGAGACCCAGTACTTC.

The V gene is TRBV4-2, the J gene TRBJ2-3; 7 nucleotides match TRBD2. The CDR3 spans 19 residues. V shed 0 bases and J 1 base; nucleotides not matched to a gene: 13. CDR1 is LGHNA, CDR2 YNFKEQ, per germline. The CDR3 protein is CASSQERVGVGGGTDTQYF. CDR3 nucleotide sequence: TGTGCCAGCAGCCAAGAACGTGTGGGAGTGGGGGGGGGCACAGATACGCAGTATTTT.

V is TRBV6-5 and J is TRBJ1-5; TRBD1 matches 9 bases. The CDR3 totals 14 residues. The germline V gene encodes CDR1 MNHEY and CDR2 SVGAGI. With 5 bases clipped from V and 4 bases from J, the junction kept 3 bases outside the gene matches. CDR3 amino acids: CASSRGTGNQPQHF. CDR3 DNA sequence: TGTGCCAGCAGTCGCGGGACAGGGAATCAGCCCCAGCATTTT.

This clone came up a few times. The chain recombines TRBV9 with TRBJ1-6, with 9 bases lining up with TRBD1. The CDR3 totals 14 residues. Losses at the gene ends were 4 bases for V and 10 bases for J; bases not matched to a gene: 6. Looked up from germline, CDR1 is SGDLS and CDR2 is YYNGEE. In DNA form, the CDR3 reads TGTGCCAGCAGCCCGGGACAGGGACGATCACCCCTCCACTTT. Translating it yields CASSPGQGRSPLHF.